Below, 6 T cell receptor beta chains from the same sample are listed, as sequenced in a study of blood T cell repertoires in COVID-19. The repertoire was sequenced with immunoSEQ multiplex PCR; TCRdb's copy has only in-frame clones and lacks some. The table has about 270,000 clones, roughly 84% seen once. Sequenced input: peripheral blood. The source of these receptors is a woman aged 18-29 years with acute or convalescent COVID-19.

J is TRBJ2-7 and V is TRBV13, with a weak D call TRBD1 (6 bases). Trimming cost V 4 bases and J 3 bases, with 10 bases left between them. CDR1 PRHDT and CDR2 FYEKMQ come from the germline V gene (reference sequence). The CDR3 length is 13 residues. CDR3: CASSSRGGYEQYF. The CDR3 bases are TGTGCCAGCAGCTCCAGGGGCGGCTACGAGCAGTACTTC. The whole variable domain, filled in from reference TRBV13 and TRBJ2-7, reads AAGVIQSPRHLIKEKRETATLKCYPIPRHDTVYWYQQGPGQDPQFLISFYEKMQSDKGSIPDRFSAQQFSDYHSELNMSSLELGDSALYFCASSSRGGYEQYFGPGTRLTVT.

The CDR3 loop reads CASSGGWEKPMNTEAFF. The CDR3 coding sequence is TGTGCCAGCAGTGGCGGGTGGGAAAAACCTATGAACACTGAAGCTTTCTTT. The chain carries TRBV6-1 and TRBJ1-1; D is undetermined. The CDR3 contains 17 residues. Trimming took off 4 bases at V and 0 bases at J, with 18 bases between the two ends. CDR1 and CDR2 (germline): MNHNS, SASEGT.

The V and J genes are TRBV10-3 and TRBJ2-1; possibly TRBD2 for D (6 bases). CDR3 length: 14 residues. Germline CDR1 and CDR2: ENHRY and SYGVKD. Between the trimmed V and J ends, which lost 0 bases and 5 bases, there was a span of 8 bases. The CDR3 DNA is TGTGCCATCAGTGAGTCTCTAGCGCACAATGAGCAGTTCTTC. The encoded protein is CAISESLAHNEQFF.

The V call is TRBV30, the J call TRBJ2-3, with 15 bases aligning to TRBD2. The ends lost 1 base at V and 6 bases at J; junction bases unmatched: 2. Looked up from germline, CDR1 is GTSNPN and CDR2 is SVGIG (reference sequence). The CDR3 has 15 residues. The CDR3 is CAWSAGLAGGDTQYF. The CDR3 nucleotides read TGTGCCTGGAGTGCAGGACTAGCGGGAGGGGATACGCAGTATTTT.

V gene TRBV2 combines with J gene TRBJ2-5, with D maybe TRBD1 (5 bases). Germline V gene sequence: CDR1 SNHLY, CDR2 FYNNEI. The germline V and J ends were trimmed by 7 bases and 4 bases, with 10 bases remaining between them. There are 12 residues in the CDR3. CDR3 region: CASNPRGETQYF. In DNA form, the CDR3 reads TGTGCCAGCAATCCTAGGGGAGAGACCCAGTACTTC. The full variable domain, rest sourced from reference TRBV2 and TRBJ2-5, is EPEVTQTPSHQVTQMGQEVILRCVPISNHLYFYWYRQILGQKVEFLVSFYNNEISEKSEIFDDQFSVERPDGSNFTLKIRSTKLEDSAMYFCASNPRGETQYFGPGTRLLVL.

The chain has TRBV4-3 and TRBJ1-3; D unclear. Trimming stripped 9 bases from V and 3 bases from J, with 12 bases between. Per the germline V gene, CDR1 is LGHNA and CDR2 is YSLEER. The CDR3 is 13 amino acids. The CDR3 spells CASSRDNGNTIYF. The DNA for the CDR3 is TGCGCCAGTTCGAGGGATAATGGAAACACCATATATTTT.